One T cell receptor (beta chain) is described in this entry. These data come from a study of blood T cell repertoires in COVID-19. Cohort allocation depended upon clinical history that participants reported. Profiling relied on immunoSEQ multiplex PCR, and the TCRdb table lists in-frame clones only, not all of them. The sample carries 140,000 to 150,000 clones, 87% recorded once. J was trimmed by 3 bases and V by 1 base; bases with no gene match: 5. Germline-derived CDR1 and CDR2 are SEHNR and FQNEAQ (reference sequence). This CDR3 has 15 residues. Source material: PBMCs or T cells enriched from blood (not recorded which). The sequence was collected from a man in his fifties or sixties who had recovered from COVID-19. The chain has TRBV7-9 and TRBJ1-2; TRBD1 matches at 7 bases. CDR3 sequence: CASSLEDRTHYGYTF. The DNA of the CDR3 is TGTGCCAGCAGCTTAGAGGACAGGACCCACTATGGCTACACCTTC.